This paragraph reports one T cell receptor (beta chain). It has no known antigen specificity. No much larger clone is present one base from it, and per-base qualities are unavailable. The data originate from a study of T cell responses to AZD1222 COVID-19 vaccine (dated by TCRdb to about 2021). Regarding the study in general: A total of over 230 trial participants underwent TCR sequencing, of whom some 200 had received two doses of AZD1222 and roughly 26 had received two doses of the MenACWY control vaccine. Trial participants were enrolled into age subgroups of 18-55, 56-69 and 70-plus years, which contained approximately 150, 28 and 58 TCR-sequenced participants, respectively. Overall study results and their limits: Most participants were white British and females outnumbered males, and the authors suggested that clonal diversity may have been underestimated. A significant rise in spike-specific TCR breadth and depth was observed after two AZD1222 doses relative to day 0 and relative to MenACWY recipients. Conclusions about previously exposed vaccinees were limited because only six AZD1222 recipients were SARS-CoV-2 seropositive at baseline. Because no samples from the day 14 peak response were available, repertoires could be characterized only after the peak T cell response. In the small 56-69-year group, the increase in depth fell short of significance, most likely because of low power. Reportedly, close to half of the unique spike-specific TCRs recognized epitopes lying outside the regions that are mutated in the B.1.351 and B.1.1.7 variants. The whole spike protein was spanned by vaccine-associated CD4 TCRs, and dominant responses were seen in regions 160-218 and 743-854.

Counted from cysteine to phenylalanine, this CDR3 has 14 amino acids. The entry retains the CDR3 DNA only, 42 bases that are in frame from base 1. The germline V gene gives CDR1 as KGHSH and CDR2 as LQKENI. The junction shows trimming of 4 bases on V and 7 bases on J, and the gene matches do not reach 7 bases of it. The label giving this sample's time point can be read as: about 28 days (+/-7) after the second vaccine dose. In the paper's terms, the treatment or condition label means: meningococcal conjugate vaccine given as trial control. Samples from vaccinated people were obtained from the UK trials COV001 and COV002, which included a single-blind randomized controlled phase 2/3 trial of AZD1222 (ChAdOx1 nCoV-19) in healthy adults. For TCRbeta chain sequencing, PBMC samples were collected from trial participants at day 0 and at day 28 after the second dose. The CDR3 regions of human TCRbeta chains were analyzed by immunosequencing. As for the authors' bioinformatics: TCRs in the repertoires were compared against a reference library of SARS-CoV-2-specific TCRs that had been generated with the MIRA antigen-specificity platform. Breadth meant the fraction of unique TCRs that were SARS-CoV-2-associated, whereas depth meant the fraction of total T cells that were SARS-CoV-2-associated. Using the MIRA data, each spike-specific TCR was mapped to the spike region that the TCR reacts to and placed in a CD4 or CD8 class. Log10-transformed breadth and depth values were compared by one-way ANOVA with Sidak's multiple comparisons tests. TCRdb obtained this table from immuneACCESS and retained in-frame rearrangements with V and J assigned. These tables miss some clones; where compared with another copy, unresolved V genes account for less than half of the shortfall, and the remainder is unexplained. D and trimming come from the DNA, and the V and J calls and clone size come from that table. This sample holds some 200,000 clones; about 95% were observed only once. Of the sample, over 1.5% falls within the top ten clones.

Sequencing was performed on peripheral blood, taken 28 days after the second dose of the MenACWY control vaccine. The rearranged chain carries TRBV18 and TRBJ2-7, with 10 central nucleotides matching TRBD2. This TCR was recovered from an adult who received the MenACWY meningococcal vaccine as a control. The DNA is TGTGCCAGCTCACGCCAGCGGGAGGGAGGGGAGCAGTACTTC. Its protein product is CASSRQREGGEQYF. Reference TRBV18 and TRBJ2-7 proteins supply the regions before and after the CDR3; the full variable domain is: NAGVMQNPRHLVRRRGQEARLRCSPMKGHSHVYWYRQLPEEGLKFMVYLQKENIIDESGMPKERFSAEFPKEGPSILRIQQVVRGDSAAYFCASSRQREGGEQYFGPGTRLTVT.